These 27 T cell receptor beta chains were sequenced from one sample in a study of blood T cell repertoires in COVID-19. The table came from immunoSEQ multiplex PCR; TCRdb's copy has only in-frame clones and leaves some out. The sample has about 54,000 clones; roughly 79% are singletons. The sequenced sample consisted of peripheral blood. These receptors originate from a woman in her fifties or sixties with acute or convalescent COVID-19.

The chain links TRBV7-8 to TRBJ1-5, with no clear D. CDR1 is SGHVS and CDR2 is FQNEAQ in the germline V gene. Between the trimmed V and J ends, which lost 1 base and 0 bases, there was a span of 4 bases. CDR3 length equals 14 residues. The DNA of the CDR3 is TGTGCCAGCAGCTTAGAATATAGCAATCAGCCCCAGCATTTT. Amino acids: CASSLEYSNQPQHF.

The genes are TRBV11-3 and TRBJ2-1; no clear D gene. CDR3 size: 12 residues. Germline CDR1 reads SGHNT; CDR2 reads YENEEA. Trimming pared 0 bases from V and 7 bases from J, leaving 4 bases between. DNA of the CDR3: TGTGCCAGCAGCTTAGATAGTAATGAGCAGTTCTTC. Its protein is CASSLDSNEQFF.

The rearrangement links TRBV4-2 to TRBJ2-5; 7 bases match TRBD1. Per the germline V gene, CDR1 is LGHNA and CDR2 is YNFKEQ. The V and J ends lost 1 base and 4 bases, in that order; junction bases with no gene match: 9. The CDR3 spans 16 residues. This CDR3 reads CASSQGGGEGAETQYF. The CDR3, as DNA: TGTGCCAGCAGCCAAGGGGGCGGTGAGGGGGCAGAGACCCAGTACTTC.

The chain recombines TRBV5-1 with TRBJ1-1; D remains ambiguous. The CDR3 has 13 residues. The ends were cut back, 0 bases at V and 6 bases at J, with 9 bases in the middle. The V gene's germline CDR1 is SGHRS and CDR2 YFSETQ. The CDR3 sequence is CASSLGSGAEAFF. In DNA, the CDR3 is TGCGCCAGCAGCTTGGGTTCCGGGGCTGAAGCTTTCTTT. Supplemented by reference TRBV5-1 and TRBJ1-1, the full variable domain reads KAGVTQTPRYLIKTRGQQVTLSCSPISGHRSVSWYQQTPGQGLQFLFEYFSETQRNKGNFPGRFSGRQFSNSRSEMNVSTLELGDSALYLCASSLGSGAEAFFGQGTRLTVV.

The count of this clone is one. The CDR3 loop reads CASSLTTGTGTFEQYF. In DNA form, the CDR3 reads TGTGCCAGCAGCTTGACGACCGGGACAGGGACGTTCGAGCAGTACTTC. The chain is built from TRBV11-1 and TRBJ2-7; 9 bases are a match to TRBD1. With V trimmed by 3 bases and J by 6 bases, 12 bases remained unmatched. CDR1 and CDR2 (germline): SGHAT, FQDESV (reference sequence). CDR3 length equals 16 residues.

This clone was seen just once. The rearrangement joins TRBV6-6 to TRBJ2-5; the D gene is possibly TRBD1 (5 bases). Trimming took off 2 bases at V and 1 base at J, with 14 bases between the two ends. The germline gives CDR1 MNHNY, CDR2 SVGAGI (reference sequence). There are 16 residues in the CDR3. CDR3 sequence (DNA): TGTGCCAGCAGTTACAGGGCAGGGTACCCCCAAGAGACCCAGTACTTC. This codes for CASSYRAGYPQETQYF.

DNA for the CDR3: TGTGCCAGCAGTGCGGGGGGGAACACTGAAGCTTTCTTT. It translates to CASSAGGNTEAFF. The gene calls are TRBV6-4 and TRBJ1-1, with D possibly TRBD1 on 5 matching bases. The germline gives CDR1 MRHNA, CDR2 SNTAGT. CDR3 length: 13 amino acids. The V end lost 4 bases, the J end lost 1 base, and 7 bases lay between the germline ends.

This rearrangement joins TRBV2 to TRBJ2-2; TRBD1 matches 9 bases. The germline V gene encodes CDR1 SNHLY and CDR2 FYNNEI. Germline trimming cut 10 bases from V and 4 bases from J; bases unmatched to any gene: 10. The CDR3 is made up of 15 amino acids. As DNA, the CDR3 is TGTGCCACCCAAGGGACAGGGAGTTTCACCGGGGAGCTGTTTTTT. Its translation is CATQGTGSFTGELFF.

The chain has TRBV3-1 (or the pseudogene TRBV3-2) and TRBJ2-7, with a weak D call TRBD1 (5 bases). With 2 bases removed from V and 3 bases from J, the gap between germline ends came to 8 bases. The CDR3 has 13 amino acids. CDR1 LGHDT and CDR2 YNNKEL come from the germline V gene (reference sequence). The CDR3 loop is CASSQITGYEQYF. The CDR3 bases are TGTGCCAGCAGCCAAATCACAGGCTACGAGCAGTACTTC.

The J gene is TRBJ1-2, the V gene TRBV4-1; D possibly corresponds to TRBD1 (6 bases). The CDR3 contains 15 residues. CDR1 is MGHRA and CDR2 is YSYEKL in the germline V gene. The V end lost 0 bases, the J end lost 5 bases, and 13 bases lay between the germline ends. The CDR3 region is CASSQEVDSRYGYTF. The CDR3 bases are TGCGCCAGCAGCCAAGAGGTGGACAGCCGGTATGGCTACACCTTC.

This chain connects TRBV5-1 to TRBJ2-7, with a tentative D call TRBD1 (6 bases). The CDR3 runs to 14 residues. Trimming took 0 bases from V and 6 from J, leaving 13 bases between them. From germline, CDR1 is SGHRS and CDR2 YFSETQ. CDR3 protein: CASSLGAGVSEQYF. The CDR3 bases are TGCGCCAGCAGCTTGGGAGCAGGGGTTAGCGAGCAGTACTTC.

The chain links TRBV10-3 to TRBJ1-2; 9 bases align to TRBD1. Germline CDR1 is ENHRY and CDR2 is SYGVKD. Germline trimming cut 6 bases from V and 4 bases from J; bases unmatched to any gene: 6. This CDR3 is built from 14 residues. Here the CDR3 DNA reads TGTGCCATCAGCCTGACAGGGGGAAGCTATGGCTACACCTTC. This gives the protein CAISLTGGSYGYTF.

V usage is TRBV3-1 (or the pseudogene TRBV3-2) and J usage is TRBJ2-5, with a possible D match to TRBD2 (5 bases). V lost 1 base, J lost 0 bases, and 12 bases lay in between. The CDR3 is 16 residues long. The germline CDR1 and CDR2 sequences are LGHDT and YNNKEL (reference sequence). The CDR3 nucleotides read TGTGCCAGCAGCCAAGTCGGGATGGGGTACCAAGAGACCCAGTACTTC. The encoded protein is CASSQVGMGYQETQYF.

As for this clone: The junction shows a germline mismatch at one end, possibly a read error. This chain connects TRBV4-1 to TRBJ1-1, with D possibly TRBD1 on 5 matching bases. CDR1 and CDR2 from the germline V gene are MGHRA and YSYEKL. The CDR3 is 17 amino acids. The chain's CDR3 is CASSQDLNRGLKTEAFF. The DNA of the CDR3 is TGCGCCAGCAGCCAAGATCTAAATAGGGGCTTGAAAACTGAAGCTTTCTTT.

V is TRBV11-2 and J is TRBJ1-3; D call uncertain. V lost 5 bases to trimming and J lost 9 bases, with 17 bases between them. Germline V gives CDR1 SGHAT, CDR2 FQNNGV. CDR3 length equals 14 residues. DNA of the CDR3: TGTGCCAGCAGCCCAAGCGGCCATTTAGGCACCATATATTTT. Residues: CASSPSGHLGTIYF. Full variable domain (remainder filled in from reference TRBV11-2 and TRBJ1-3): EAGVAQSPRYKIIEKRQSVAFWCNPISGHATLYWYQQILGQGPKLLIQFQNNGVVDDSQLPKDRFSAERLKGVDSTLKIQPAKLEDSAVYLCASSPSGHLGTIYFGEGSWLTVV.

The rearrangement uses TRBV14 and TRBJ2-4; tentative D call: TRBD1 (5 bases). V lost 3 bases, J lost 6 bases, and 21 bases lay in between. The CDR3 extends over 17 amino acids. CDR1 and CDR2 (germline): SGHDN, FVKESK. The chain's CDR3 is CASSHTNRARRGNIQYF. CDR3 nucleotide sequence: TGTGCCAGCAGCCATACTAACCGGGCCCGAAGGGGAAACATTCAGTACTTC.

This clone appeared a few times. V usage is TRBV29-1 and J usage is TRBJ2-2, with 10 bases fitting TRBD1. CDR3 size: 16 residues. With V trimmed by 7 bases and J by 1 base, 9 bases remained unmatched. The germline V gene has CDR1 SQVTM and CDR2 ANQGSEA. The DNA for the CDR3 is TGCAGCGCCAGATACCGGGACAGGGGGAACACCGGGGAGCTGTTTTTT. The encoded protein is CSARYRDRGNTGELFF.

The rearrangement links TRBV28 to TRBJ1-1; the D gene is possibly TRBD1 (6 bases). The CDR3 totals 15 residues. Between the trimmed V and J ends, which lost 5 bases and 2 bases, there was a span of 15 bases. Germline V CDR1 and CDR2: MDHEN, SYDVKM. CDR3 loop: CASSPPGVPNTEAFF. The CDR3 region has the DNA TGTGCCAGCAGTCCTCCAGGGGTGCCTAACACTGAAGCTTTCTTT.

V usage is TRBV28 and J usage is TRBJ2-4, with a tentative D call TRBD2 (7 bases). The V end lost 6 bases, the J end lost 8 bases, and 17 bases lay between the germline ends. The CDR3 consists of 14 residues. CDR1 MDHEN and CDR2 SYDVKM come from the germline V gene. Here the CDR3 DNA reads TGTGCCAGCAGCCTCCTCGGGGGGCGGGACATTCAGTACTTC. This sequence encodes CASSLLGGRDIQYF.

The chain carries TRBV11-2 and TRBJ2-7, with D perhaps TRBD2 (6 bases). The CDR3 runs 17 residues. Trimming shortened V by 5 bases and J by 0 bases, and 20 bases separated the two germline ends. Germline V lookup: CDR1 SGHAT, CDR2 FQNNGV. As DNA, the CDR3 is TGTGCCAGCAGCCCCTGGGGGTTGTTAGCGGACTCCTACGAGCAGTACTTC. It specifies CASSPWGLLADSYEQYF.

J is TRBJ2-7 and V is TRBV30; D unresolved. The CDR3 length is 11 residues. Trimming stripped 3 bases from V and 2 bases from J, with 5 bases between. Germline loops: CDR1 GTSNPN, CDR2 SVGIG (reference sequence). For the CDR3, the DNA is TGTGCCTGGAGCGTCGCCTACGAGCAGTACTTC. As protein: CAWSVAYEQYF.

CDR3 loop: CATNGGRDTDTQYF. The CDR3 coding sequence is TGTGCCACCAACGGGGGGCGGGACACAGATACGCAGTATTTT. The rearrangement joins TRBV24-1 to TRBJ2-3, with D perhaps matching TRBD2 (7 bases). Trimming cost V 8 bases and J 2 bases, with 13 bases left between them. This CDR3 is built from 14 residues. Germline V gene data show CDR1 as KGHDR and CDR2 as SFDVKD.

The V gene is TRBV9, the J gene TRBJ2-3; the match to TRBD1 covers 8 bases. J was trimmed by 6 bases and V by 3 bases; bases with no gene match: 6. The CDR3 covers 14 residues. Germline CDR1 and CDR2: SGDLS and YYNGEE. The CDR3 bases are TGTGCCAGCAGCGGGCGGACAGGGCCCGATACGCAGTATTTT. As protein: CASSGRTGPDTQYF.

This chain uses TRBV19 with TRBJ2-2; no firm D call. Germline CDR1 and CDR2: LNHDA and SQIVND (reference sequence). The CDR3 covers 13 residues. V was clipped by 5 bases and J by 4 bases, with 8 bases between them. CDR3 sequence: CASSPGTTGELFF. The DNA for the CDR3 is TGTGCCAGTAGTCCCGGTACCACCGGGGAGCTGTTTTTT.

The chain recombines TRBV7-2 with TRBJ2-1; 12 nucleotides line up with TRBD2. Germline V lookup: CDR1 SGHTA, CDR2 FQGNSA. This CDR3 has 15 residues. V shed 9 bases and J 7 bases; nucleotides not matched to a gene: 10. CDR3 amino acids: CASTPSGRVSNEQFF. CDR3 DNA: TGTGCCAGTACCCCTAGCGGGAGGGTGAGTAATGAGCAGTTCTTC.

The chain is built from TRBV5-1 and TRBJ1-6; D ambiguous. The V end lost 2 bases, the J end lost 5 bases, and 11 bases lay between the germline ends. CDR3 length: 15 residues. Germline lookup yields CDR1 SGHRS and CDR2 YFSETQ. The CDR3 region has the DNA TGCGCCAGCAGCTTAACGAGTCTAGATAATTCACCCCTCCACTTT. It yields the protein CASSLTSLDNSPLHF.

This chain joins TRBV5-1 and TRBJ2-1, with 11 positions matching TRBD2. Per germline, CDR1 SGHRS and CDR2 YFSETQ. Unmatched junction bases numbered 5, after V lost 0 bases and J lost 9 bases. The length of the CDR3 is 15 residues. In DNA, the CDR3 is TGCGCCAGCAGCTTGGTAGCGGGAGGGCCGGGTGAGCAGTTCTTC. It encodes CASSLVAGGPGEQFF.